Listed below are T cell receptor beta chains from one sample, sequenced in a study of PD-L1 blockade in urothelial cancer. Generated by immunoSEQ multiplex PCR, the TCRdb table keeps only in-frame clones and is missing some. The table lists about 80,000 clones, 87% of them singletons. Source: PBMCs, taken around atezolizumab (anti-PD-L1) treatment. These receptors were obtained from a woman in her seventies with urothelial cancer. Each CDR3 is given with its conserved first and last residue. Each record gives: D gene, V gene, clone size, J gene, CDR3 protein, CDR3 DNA. D genes are given only for firm matches. Clone size is stated in some rows and not others, as once, few, many or a class when expanded.

TRBD1	TRBV29-1	NA	TRBJ2-7	CSGGQNSYEQYF	TGCAGCGGGGGACAGAATTCCTACGAGCAGTACTTC
NA	TRBV9	NA	TRBJ1-1	CASSPDSLNTEAFF	TGTGCCAGCAGCCCCGACAGTCTGAACACTGAAGCTTTCTTT
NA	TRBV2	NA	TRBJ2-2	CASNAGQLNTGELFF	TGTGCCAGCAACGCGGGACAGTTGAACACCGGGGAGCTGTTTTTT
NA	TRBV14	NA	TRBJ2-2	CASSPFARGTGELFF	TGTGCCAGCAGCCCCTTCGCCAGGGGCACCGGGGAGCTGTTTTTT
NA	TRBV29-1	NA	TRBJ1-2	CSVEVGGAPGYGYTF	TGCAGCGTTGAAGTGGGAGGGGCCCCGGGCTATGGCTACACCTTC
NA	TRBV5-4	NA	TRBJ2-7	CASSPGGNEQYF	TGTGCCAGCAGCCCGGGCGGGAACGAGCAGTACTTC
NA	TRBV4-3	NA	TRBJ1-1	CASAPGVGFGNTEAFF	TGCGCCAGCGCCCCCGGGGTGGGGTTTGGGAACACTGAAGCTTTCTTT
NA	TRBV7-9	NA	TRBJ2-1	CASSLRGQGLTRPNEQFF	TGTGCCAGCAGCTTACGCGGGCAGGGGTTAACTCGCCCGAATGAGCAGTTCTTC
TRBD1	TRBV5-5	NA	TRBJ1-1	CASSLARTGTDTEAFF	TGTGCCAGCAGCTTGGCCCGGACAGGGACGGACACTGAAGCTTTCTTT
NA	TRBV12-5	NA	TRBJ1-3	CASGQGTAGNTIYF	TGTGCTAGTGGCCAGGGGACCGCAGGAAACACCATATATTTT
TRBD1	TRBV10-3	NA	TRBJ1-6	CAISERGQPNSPLHF	TGTGCCATCAGTGAGAGGGGACAGCCGAATTCACCCCTCCACTTT
TRBD1	TRBV29-1	NA	TRBJ1-2	CSVGLGAGQGRGYTF	TGCAGCGTTGGTTTGGGGGCTGGACAGGGCCGTGGCTACACCTTC
NA	TRBV19	once	TRBJ1-5	CASSPQGGGNQPQHF	TGTGCCAGTAGTCCTCAGGGAGGAGGCAATCAGCCCCAGCATTTT
TRBD2	TRBV6-6	NA	TRBJ2-5	CASSFSGGSQETQYF	TGTGCCAGCAGTTTTAGCGGGGGGAGTCAAGAGACCCAGTACTTC
TRBD1	TRBV19	NA	TRBJ2-7	CASSPETGGATYEQYF	TGTGCCAGTAGTCCCGAGACAGGGGGCGCGACCTACGAGCAGTACTTC
TRBD1	TRBV4-1	once	TRBJ2-2	CASSQTGVTGELFF	TGCGCCAGCAGCCAAACAGGGGTCACCGGGGAGCTGTTTTTT
NA	TRBV7-2	NA	TRBJ1-5	CASSPGQYSNQPQHF	TGTGCCAGCAGCCCCGGACAGTATAGCAATCAGCCCCAGCATTTT
NA	TRBV30	NA	TRBJ1-1	CAANRGTEAFF	TGTGCTGCGAACCGGGGGACTGAAGCTTTCTTT
NA	TRBV30	NA	TRBJ1-5	CAWSFSGNQPQHF	TGTGCCTGGAGTTTTAGTGGCAATCAGCCCCAGCATTTT
NA	TRBV6-1	NA	TRBJ1-5	CASSESSTENQPQHF	TGTGCCAGCAGTGAAAGTTCGACAGAAAATCAGCCCCAGCATTTT
NA	TRBV18	NA	TRBJ2-7	CASSPGASSDEQYF	TGTGCCAGCTCACCGGGGGCTAGCTCGGACGAGCAGTACTTC
NA	TRBV30	NA	TRBJ2-1	CAWTRSSYNEQFF	TGTGCCTGGACTAGAAGCTCCTACAATGAGCAGTTCTTC
TRBD1	TRBV29-1	NA	TRBJ2-1	CSVRTGGLYNEQFF	TGCAGCGTGCGAACAGGGGGGCTCTACAATGAGCAGTTCTTC
TRBD2	TRBV5-1	NA	TRBJ2-5	CASSRDYPAAQYF	TGCGCCAGCAGCAGGGACTATCCAGCGGCCCAGTACTTC
TRBD1	TRBV7-9	NA	TRBJ1-2	CASSLTQGNYGYTF	TGTGCCAGCAGCTTAACACAGGGGAACTATGGCTACACCTTC
TRBD1	TRBV5-4	NA	TRBJ2-7	CASSPGGQGKDEQYF	TGTGCCAGCAGCCCCGGAGGACAGGGAAAAGACGAGCAGTACTTC
TRBD2	TRBV28	NA	TRBJ2-1	CASSSVTSGRALYNEQFF	TGTGCCAGCAGTTCCGTGACTAGCGGGAGGGCCCTTTACAATGAGCAGTTCTTC
TRBD1	TRBV7-8	NA	TRBJ1-2	CASSKPTGRNNYGYTF	TGTGCCAGCAGCAAGCCGACAGGGAGAAATAACTATGGCTACACCTTC
NA	TRBV11-3	NA	TRBJ2-3	CASKGGSGTDTQYF	TGTGCCAGCAAAGGGGGTAGCGGCACAGATACGCAGTATTTT
NA	TRBV2	NA	TRBJ1-2	CASSGEGYGYTF	TGTGCCAGCAGTGGGGAGGGCTATGGCTACACCTTC
NA	TRBV7-8	NA	TRBJ2-3	CASSPTGPYTQYF	TGTGCCAGCAGCCCCACGGGTCCCTATACGCAGTATTTT
NA	TRBV19	NA	TRBJ2-6	CASSTRFSSGANVLTF	TGTGCCAGTAGTACTAGATTCTCCTCTGGGGCCAACGTCCTGACTTTC
NA	TRBV7-9	few	TRBJ1-2	CASSSTQDYGYTF	TGTGCCAGCAGCTCCACCCAGGACTATGGCTACACCTTC
NA	TRBV28	NA	TRBJ2-1	CASSPARSSYNEQFF	TGTGCCAGCAGCCCCGCCCGGAGCTCCTACAATGAGCAGTTCTTC
TRBD1	TRBV2	NA	TRBJ1-2	CASSERQGPTNGYTF	TGTGCCAGCAGTGAACGACAGGGGCCGACCAATGGCTACACCTTC
NA	TRBV15	NA	TRBJ2-5	CATTADSEETQYF	TGTGCCACCACCGCGGACAGTGAAGAGACCCAGTACTTC
TRBD2	TRBV30	NA	TRBJ2-3	CAWSRLAALTDTQYF	TGTGCCTGGAGTCGACTAGCGGCCCTCACAGATACGCAGTATTTT
NA	TRBV6-1	NA	TRBJ1-2	CASTKYTGSYGYTF	TGTGCCAGCACTAAATACACAGGATCCTATGGCTACACCTTC
TRBD1	TRBV19	NA	TRBJ1-2	CASSPDRVDYGYTF	TGTGCCAGTAGTCCCGACAGGGTTGACTATGGCTACACCTTC
TRBD2	TRBV6-6	NA	TRBJ2-1	CASSYPSGLAFGEQFF	TGTGCCAGCAGTTACCCGTCGGGACTAGCGTTTGGTGAGCAGTTCTTC
TRBD1	TRBV2	NA	TRBJ2-2	CASSLRKGQGASGELFF	TGTGCCAGCAGTCTACGAAAGGGGCAGGGGGCTTCCGGGGAGCTGTTTTTT
TRBD1	TRBV5-1	NA	TRBJ1-5	CASSWTGPSNQPQHF	TGCGCCAGCAGCTGGACAGGACCTAGCAATCAGCCCCAGCATTTT